This T cell receptor beta chain was sequenced for a study of chemoradiotherapy in HPV16-positive cancers. Clones were sequenced by immunoSEQ multiplex PCR, and TCRdb holds only the in-frame ones, with some missing. The table shows some 3,400 clones, with approximately 95% occurring only once. CDR1 is SGDLS, CDR2 YYNGEE, per germline. This CDR3 region has 11 residues. V dropped 9 bases and J dropped 5 bases, with 11 bases sitting between them. The chain carries TRBV9 and TRBJ1-2, with D hard to call. The sample in question was tumor tissue, obtained from a patient who underwent chemoradiotherapy. This clonotype originated in a human donor with HPV-associated anogenital cancer. The CDR3 bases are TGTGCCACTAAGGGTGCATATGGCTACACCTTC. The encoded protein is CATKGAYGYTF.